A single sample is the source of the 19 T cell receptor beta chains below, sequenced in a study of T cell repertoires in cytomegalovirus infection. TCRdb itself ran the reads through MiXCR, one entry per CDR3 protein. This sample has a few hundred thousand distinct CDR3 sequences, with 26% found just once. The sample taken for sequencing was PBMCs. The receptors come from a human donor in good health (CMV status not recorded). Some clones in this sample may be carry-over from other donors' samples.

This clonotype was detected many times. V and J are TRBV6-2 or TRBV6-3 and TRBJ1-1; unclear D gene. The V gene lost 7 bases and the J gene lost 4 bases, with 13 bases spanning the gap. This CDR3 spans 13 amino acids. Germline lookup yields CDR1 MNHEY and CDR2 SVGEGT. As DNA, the CDR3 is TGTGCCAGCAAGGAAGACGGACCCACTGAAGCTTTCTTT. Its translation is CASKEDGPTEAFF.

This clonotype was counted ten times or more. The CDR3 region is CASKRMQGSQHEQFF. For the CDR3, the DNA is TGTGCCAGCAAACGAATGCAAGGTAGTCAACATGAGCAGTTCTTC. The chain uses TRBV7-2 and TRBJ2-1; D not certain. This CDR3 is 15 amino acids long. CDR1 and CDR2 (germline): SGHTA, FQGNSA. The V gene lost 7 bases and the J gene lost 8 bases, with 21 bases spanning the gap.

The chain couples TRBV28 to TRBJ1-5; TRBD1 agrees at 7 bases. This CDR3 region has 16 residues. Germline V CDR1 and CDR2: MDHEN, SYDVKM. The trim removed 6 bases at V and 3 bases at J, leaving 11 bases unmatched. The CDR3 reads CASRFTGTVINQPQHF. The DNA of the CDR3 is TGTGCCAGCAGATTTACAGGGACAGTGATCAATCAGCCCCAGCATTTT.

A few counts support this clonotype. The rearrangement links TRBV19 to TRBJ1-5; weak D call: TRBD1 (6 bases). The CDR3 loop spans 17 amino acids. V lost 5 bases, J lost 0 bases, and 17 bases lay in between. Germline CDR1 LNHDA, CDR2 SQIVND (reference sequence). The CDR3 DNA sequence: TGTGCCAGTAGTCTTCTAGGGACACGCTATAGCAATCAGCCCCAGCATTTT. Protein: CASSLLGTRYSNQPQHF.

This clonotype was counted ten times or more. One end of the junction fails to match germline, which may point to a read error. V usage is TRBV12-3 or TRBV12-4 and J usage is TRBJ1-5; TRBD1 matches at 7 bases. The CDR3 is 15 residues long. The CDR3 reads CASSFRQGGNRPQHF. CDR3 in DNA: TGTGCCAGCAGTTTTCGGCAGGGGGGGAATCGGCCCCAGCATTTT.

Only a few counts were recorded for this clonotype. The J gene is TRBJ2-7, the V gene TRBV25-1; 7 nucleotides agree with TRBD1. The V and J ends lost 2 bases and 11 bases, in that order; junction bases with no gene match: 12. This CDR3 comprises 14 residues. Germline CDR1 reads MGHDK; CDR2 reads SYGVNS. CDR3 DNA sequence: TGTGCCAGCAGTGAACCATCCGGGACAGCCAAAAAGTACTTC. This gives the protein CASSEPSGTAKKYF.

This clonotype has only a few counts. This chain uses TRBV28 with TRBJ2-1; D possibly corresponds to TRBD2 (6 bases). The CDR3 covers 14 residues. The germline V gene has CDR1 MDHEN and CDR2 SYDVKM. The V end was cut by 7 bases, the J end by 4 bases, with 14 bases between. The CDR3 DNA reads as TGTGCCAGCACTGGAGGGTTACGTTACAATGAGCAGTTCTTC. This encodes CASTGGLRYNEQFF.

The rearrangement uses TRBV27 and TRBJ2-4, with D maybe TRBD2 (7 bases). V was shortened by 7 bases and J by 5 bases, with 18 bases between the two germline ends. Germline CDR1 MNHEY, CDR2 SMNVEV (reference sequence). The CDR3 covers 15 residues. The CDR3 DNA follows: TGTGCCAGCACCAAACAGGGAGGGCCTCAAAACATTCAGTACTTC. It specifies CASTKQGGPQNIQYF.

The sample holds a few counts of this clonotype. V gene TRBV23-1 combines with J gene TRBJ2-5; D is unclear. TRBV23-1 counts as an open reading frame of uncertain function. The CDR3 contains 17 residues. Trimming took off 3 bases at V and 5 bases at J, with 22 bases between the two ends. The CDR3 DNA reads TGCGCCAGCAGTCACCCTGTCGGAAGGAACAAGAATGAGACCCAGTACTTC. Encoded protein: CASSHPVGRNKNETQYF.

The rearrangement uses TRBV12-3 or TRBV12-4 and TRBJ2-1; 11 nucleotides match TRBD2. V trimming: 10 bases; J trimming: 5 bases; junction bases outside the gene matches: 25. The CDR3 consists of 20 residues. The chain's CDR3 is CATFSDRREVAGGPHNEQFF. The CDR3 DNA is TGTGCCACTTTCTCTGATAGGAGGGAGGTAGCGGGAGGGCCACACAATGAGCAGTTCTTC.

This clonotype appeared a few times. The chain couples TRBV7-3 to TRBJ2-1, with D possibly TRBD2 on 6 matching bases. V gave up 5 bases and J gave up 0 bases, with 11 bases separating them. This CDR3 spans 15 amino acids. Germline loops: CDR1 SGHTA, CDR2 FQGTGA. The CDR3 is CASSKDGSSYNEQFF. In DNA form, the CDR3 reads TGTGCCAGCAGCAAGGACGGGAGCTCCTACAATGAGCAGTTCTTC.

In this sample, this clonotype turned up a few times. The rearrangement links TRBV5-1 to TRBJ2-1; TRBD2 agrees at 8 bases. There are 15 residues in the CDR3. Germline CDR1 reads SGHRS; CDR2 reads YFSETQ. V lost 4 bases, J lost 7 bases, and 10 bases stayed unmatched. CDR3 protein: CASSTVAGGKNEQFF. CDR3 nucleotides: TGCGCCAGCAGCACTGTCGCGGGAGGTAAGAATGAGCAGTTCTTC.

This clonotype was observed a few times. The chain joins TRBV6-1 to TRBJ1-3; TRBD1 is a possible D gene (6 bases). CDR1 and CDR2 from the germline V gene are MNHNS and SASEGT. This CDR3 is 15 amino acids long. V was clipped by 5 bases and J by 1 base, with 12 bases between them. CDR3 DNA sequence: TGTGCCAGCAGTCGAACAGGGTATTCTGGAAACACCATATATTTT. It specifies CASSRTGYSGNTIYF.

The chain employs TRBV12-3 or TRBV12-4 and TRBJ2-1; 9 nucleotides agree with TRBD1. This CDR3 has 14 residues. V was pared by 8 bases and J by 13 bases, with 15 bases of the junction left unmatched. CDR3: CASCRDREAPRQFF. The CDR3 DNA follows: TGTGCCAGCTGCCGGGACAGGGAAGCCCCTCGACAGTTCTTC.

The DNA for the CDR3 is TGCGCCAGCAGCCAAGTAGGGCTAGCGGGAATGGTAGATACGCAGTATTTT. This codes for CASSQVGLAGMVDTQYF. The rearrangement links TRBV4-3 to TRBJ2-3, with TRBD2 identical over 9 bases. Looked up from germline, CDR1 is LGHNA and CDR2 is YSLEER. The CDR3 spans 17 residues. Trimming removed 1 base from V and 5 bases from J; junction bases left unmatched: 10.

This clonotype has more than one count but fewer than ten. This chain connects TRBV29-1 to TRBJ1-3, with D uncertain. Deletions cut 2 bases from V and 0 bases from J, with 5 bases between. Germline CDR1 is SQVTM and CDR2 is ANQGSEA. There are 13 residues in the CDR3. CDR3 in amino acids: CSVERPSGNTIYF. CDR3 nucleotides: TGCAGCGTTGAAAGGCCCTCTGGAAACACCATATATTTT.

V and J are TRBV4-2 and TRBJ2-3; unclear D gene. Trimming left V 4 bases short and J 4 bases short, with 12 bases between. Germline-derived CDR1 and CDR2 are LGHNA and YNFKEQ. The length of the CDR3 is 14 residues. The CDR3 reads CASSPLDGSDTQYF. The CDR3 DNA is TGTGCCAGCAGCCCCCTCGATGGGTCAGATACGCAGTATTTT.

This clonotype has only a few counts. The J gene is TRBJ2-6, the V gene TRBV19; TRBD1 is a possible D gene (6 bases). Trimming took off 0 bases at V and 2 bases at J, with 8 bases between the two ends. The CDR3 is 16 residues long. CDR1 and CDR2 from the germline V gene are LNHDA and SQIVND (reference sequence). The CDR3 sequence is CASSIEAGAGANVLTF. The CDR3, as DNA: TGTGCCAGTAGTATAGAGGCAGGGGCTGGGGCCAACGTCCTGACTTTC.

V usage is TRBV19 and J usage is TRBJ1-1; 7 positions agree with TRBD1. Germline lookup yields CDR1 LNHDA and CDR2 SQIVND (reference sequence). V dropped 7 bases and J dropped 6; count of bases not matched to a gene: 11. The CDR3 runs 14 residues. CDR3 coding DNA: TGTGCCAGTACCTCGGACAGGAGGAGAGCTGAAGCTTTCTTT. This sequence encodes CASTSDRRRAEAFF.